This TCR beta chain was sequenced in a study of tumor T cells in aggressive B-cell lymphoma. V lost 6 bases and J 0 bases, leaving 12 bases between the germline ends. Germline V CDR1 and CDR2: MNHNS, SASEGT. This CDR3 comprises 15 residues. This table comes from immunoSEQ multiplex PCR, and its TCRdb copy is limited to in-frame clones, with some not included. The data contain 800 to 1,100 clones, roughly 80% of them singletons. The receptor comes from an adult with diffuse large B cell lymphoma. The source material was tumor tissue. The chain employs TRBV6-1 and TRBJ1-5; possibly TRBD1 for D (5 bases). As DNA, the CDR3 is TGTGCCAGCAGACTGACAGAGTATAGCAATCAGCCCCAGCATTTT. It translates to CASRLTEYSNQPQHF.